This T cell receptor beta chain was observed in a study of CD8+ T cells in alopecia areata. As for the study in general: Each day, treated patients took oral tofacitinib twice, at 5 to 10 mg per dose.

The treatment denotes: oral pan-JAK inhibitor, 5-10 mg twice daily. Comment on this clone: Its antigen is unknown. The junction differs from germline at one of its ends, possibly a read error.

The authors extracted RNA and reverse transcribed it into cDNA as the sequencing template. TCRdb keeps only in-frame clones here, not all; method: immunoSEQ multiplex PCR. The data show about 180,000 clones, with 40% to 55% seen just once and 9.5% to 13% held by the top ten. Study outcomes and limitations: Scalp samples also yield sequences of resident alphabeta T cells from normal skin. Association of baseline CD8+ expansion with response is uncertain owing to one nonresponder.

The CDR3 consists of 14 residues. Germline CDR1 is WSHSY and CDR2 is SAAADI. Specimen: CD8+ T cells sorted from blood, collected at week 52, from a patient treated with tofacitinib. The chain links TRBV10-2 to TRBJ2-5; TRBD2 matches 11 bases. The receptor's source is a human donor with alopecia areata. Here the CDR3 reads CACRTSGPIETQYF. CDR3 nucleotide sequence: TGCGCCTGCAGGACTAGCGGGCCCATAGAGACCCAGTACTTC.